Included here is one T cell receptor beta chain sequence, with context. This sample is drawn from a study of blood T cell repertoires in COVID-19. The germline V and J ends were trimmed by 7 bases and 5 bases, with 15 bases remaining between them. This CDR3 region has 14 residues. Germline-derived CDR1 and CDR2 are LNHDA and SQIVND (reference sequence). TCRdb's table, derived via immunoSEQ multiplex PCR, lists solely in-frame clones and lacks some. The sample yields around 92,000 clones, 85% to 90% seen once. The chain carries TRBV19 and TRBJ1-5; D is uncertain. Source material: peripheral blood. The receptor comes from a woman older than 75 with active COVID-19. The CDR3 DNA reads TGTGCCAGTACCCTCCGGCGGCTTGATCAGCCCCAGCATTTT. Its protein product is CASTLRRLDQPQHF.